The 10 T cell receptor beta chains given below trace back to one sample, sequenced in a study of T cell responses to AZD1222 COVID-19 vaccine. The data were produced by immunoSEQ multiplex PCR, yet TCRdb's version contains in-frame clones alone and is incomplete. This table has around 140,000 clones, about 94% appearing once. Material: peripheral blood, obtained on day 0 of AZD1222 vaccination. Receptors originate from an adult in good health.

This chain uses TRBV19 with TRBJ1-5; TRBD1 matches 12 bases. The V gene's germline CDR1 is LNHDA and CDR2 SQIVND (reference sequence). The J segment lost 7 bases and the V segment lost 2 bases, leaving 6 bases of the junction unmatched. The CDR3 consists of 16 residues. CDR3 DNA: TGTGCCAGTAGTATACCGGGACAGGGGGCGCGGCAGCCCCAGCATTTT. It translates to CASSIPGQGARQPQHF. The full variable domain, rest sourced from reference TRBV19 and TRBJ1-5, is DGGITQSPKYLFRKEGQNVTLSCEQNLNHDAMYWYRQDPGQGLRLIYYSQIVNDFQKGDIAEGYSVSREKKESFPLTVTSAQKNPTAFYLCASSIPGQGARQPQHFGDGTRLSIL.

This clone appeared a single time. The chain carries TRBV27 and TRBJ1-6; 7 bases align to TRBD1. Germline V gene sequence: CDR1 MNHEY, CDR2 SMNVEV (reference sequence). This CDR3 is 15 amino acids long. J gave up 7 bases and V 5 bases, and 8 bases lay outside the gene matches. The CDR3 DNA is TGTGCCAGCAGTCCTCCGACAGGGATGAATTCACCCCTCCACTTT. Translated: CASSPPTGMNSPLHF.

The chain is built from TRBV7-2 and TRBJ1-5; possibly TRBD1 for D (6 bases). Germline CDR1 is SGHTA and CDR2 is FQGNSA. Trimming shortened V by 3 bases and J by 4 bases, and 16 bases separated the two germline ends. The CDR3 has 16 residues. The CDR3 loop is CASSFGGDIGNQPQHF. The CDR3 nucleotides are TGTGCCAGCAGCTTTGGGGGGGACATCGGAAATCAGCCCCAGCATTTT.

J is TRBJ1-2 and V is TRBV18; 9 bases are a match to TRBD1. Trimming at V came to 8 bases and at J to 1 base, leaving 5 bases not matched to a gene. Germline V gene lookup returns CDR1 KGHSH and CDR2 LQKENI. CDR3 length: 14 residues. The CDR3 protein is CASRRTGDNYGYTF. The CDR3 DNA follows: TGTGCCAGCCGAAGGACAGGGGATAACTATGGCTACACCTTC.

V is TRBV29-1 and J is TRBJ1-1, with no clear D. The germline V gene encodes CDR1 SQVTM and CDR2 ANQGSEA. The CDR3 has 13 amino acids. Deletions cut 3 bases from V and 0 bases from J, with 8 bases between. In DNA form, the CDR3 reads TGCAGCGTTGATCCTGGGATGAACACTGAAGCTTTCTTT. This sequence encodes CSVDPGMNTEAFF.

In its sample, this clone was seen once. This chain links TRBV7-9 with TRBJ2-3; D possibly corresponds to TRBD2 (6 bases). CDR3 length: 16 amino acids. V shed 5 bases and J shed 7 bases, with 22 bases lying between them. Germline loops: CDR1 SEHNR, CDR2 FQNEAQ (reference sequence). In DNA form, the CDR3 reads TGTGCCAGCAGCCCGTCCGCGGGGCCGACTATGTATACGCAGTATTTT. It specifies CASSPSAGPTMYTQYF. Variable domain in full (rest from reference TRBV7-9 and TRBJ2-3): DTGVSQNPRHKITKRGQNVTFRCDPISEHNRLYWYRQTLGQGPEFLTYFQNEAQLEKSRLLSDRFSAERPKGSFSTLEIQRTEQGDSAMYLCASSPSAGPTMYTQYFGPGTRLTVL.

The chain joins TRBV27 to TRBJ2-5, with 12 bases aligning to TRBD2. CDR1 MNHEY and CDR2 SMNVEV come from the germline V gene (reference sequence). The CDR3 has 14 amino acids. Trimming cost V 4 bases and J 6 bases; bases outside gene matches: 3. The CDR3 reads CASSSGLAGKTQYF. DNA of the CDR3: TGTGCCAGCAGTTCTGGACTAGCGGGAAAGACCCAGTACTTC.

The rearrangement uses TRBV7-2 and TRBJ2-3, with no clear D. The CDR3 covers 12 residues. Between the trimmed V and J ends, which lost 4 bases and 4 bases, there was a span of 6 bases. The germline V gene has CDR1 SGHTA and CDR2 FQGNSA. CDR3 amino acids: CASSSFADTQYF. DNA for the CDR3: TGTGCCAGCAGCTCATTCGCAGATACGCAGTATTTT.

This chain uses TRBV19 with TRBJ1-2, with D perhaps matching TRBD1 (6 bases). From germline, CDR1 is LNHDA and CDR2 SQIVND (reference sequence). There are 15 residues in the CDR3. The V end was cut by 2 bases, the J end by 0 bases, with 10 bases between. The CDR3 here is CASSIRQETNYGYTF. CDR3 in DNA: TGTGCCAGTAGTATACGACAGGAGACTAACTATGGCTACACCTTC.

The rearrangement uses TRBV11-2 and TRBJ2-7; 8 bases are shared with TRBD2. Per the germline V gene, CDR1 is SGHAT and CDR2 is FQNNGV. The V and J ends lost 1 base and 5 bases, in that order; junction bases with no gene match: 7. This CDR3 region has 15 residues. For the CDR3, the DNA is TGTGCCAGCAGCTTAGTACGCGGGAGGAGGCACGAGCAGTACTTC. This encodes CASSLVRGRRHEQYF.